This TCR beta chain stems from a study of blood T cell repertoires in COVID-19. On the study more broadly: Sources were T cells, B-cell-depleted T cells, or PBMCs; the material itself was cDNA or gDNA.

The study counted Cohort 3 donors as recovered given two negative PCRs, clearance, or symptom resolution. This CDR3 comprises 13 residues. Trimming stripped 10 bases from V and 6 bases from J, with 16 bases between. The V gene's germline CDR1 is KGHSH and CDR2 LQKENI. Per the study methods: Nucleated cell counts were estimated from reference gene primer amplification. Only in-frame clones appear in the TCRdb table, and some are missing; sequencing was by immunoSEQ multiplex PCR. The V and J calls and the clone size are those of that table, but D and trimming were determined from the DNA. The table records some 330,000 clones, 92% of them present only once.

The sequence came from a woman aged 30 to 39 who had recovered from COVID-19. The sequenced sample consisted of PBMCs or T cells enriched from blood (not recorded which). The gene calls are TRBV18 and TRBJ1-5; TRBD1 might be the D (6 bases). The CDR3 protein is CATQGGDGQPQHF. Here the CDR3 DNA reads TGTGCCACCCAAGGGGGAGACGGTCAGCCCCAGCATTTT.